The 30 T cell receptor beta chains presented below share a single source sample, sequenced in a study of shared clonotypes between healthy human individuals (dated by TCRdb to between 2020 and 2021). Libraries were built with the immunoSEQ multiplex PCR assay. The immuneACCESS repertoire file appears here via TCRdb, limited to in-frame rearrangements. These files lack a portion of the clones; in checked studies, under half of the deficit traces to unresolved V genes, and the cause of the others is not known. For this sample there are about 2.4 million clones; roughly 92% appear just once. The top ten hold 0.11% to 0.15% of the sample. Sequencing was performed on naive CD4+ T cells sorted from blood. The intended sense of this specimen's cell subset or site label: CD45RA+ positively selected. The receptor set was obtained from a man in his late teens or twenties in good health.

The chain uses TRBV2 and TRBJ1-6, with 8 positions matching TRBD1. The length of the CDR3 is 15 residues. V was clipped by 6 bases and J by 6 bases; unmatched bases: 7. Germline assignment: CDR1 SNHLY and CDR2 FYNNEI. The CDR3 loop is CASRQGATGNSPLHF. CDR3 sequence (DNA): TGTGCCAGCAGGCAGGGGGCGACTGGTAATTCACCCCTCCACTTT.

This chain links TRBV2 with TRBJ2-3, with 7 bases that match TRBD2. The V segment lost 7 bases and the J segment 0 bases; nucleotides outside the gene matches: 7. Germline V gives CDR1 SNHLY, CDR2 FYNNEI. The CDR3 has 15 amino acids. CDR3 residues: CASNPSGVSTDTQYF. The CDR3 nucleotides are TGTGCCAGCAATCCTAGCGGAGTTAGCACAGATACGCAGTATTTT.

The CDR3 DNA is TGCGCCAGCAGCTTGACCGGGGGTTACACAGATACGCAGTATTTT. Protein product: CASSLTGGYTDTQYF. V and J are TRBV5-1 and TRBJ2-3, with D tentatively TRBD2 (6 bases). The CDR3 is 15 amino acids. The V end was cut by 1 base, the J end by 2 bases, with 11 bases between. The germline CDR1 and CDR2 sequences are SGHRS and YFSETQ.

The chain links TRBV9 to TRBJ2-7; D is unresolved. Germline CDR1 is SGDLS and CDR2 is YYNGEE. This CDR3 contains 15 residues. V was clipped by 0 bases and J by 3 bases, with 13 bases between them. In DNA form, the CDR3 reads TGTGCCAGCAGCGTAGATCTAGGAAGGTACTACGAGCAGTACTTC. This gives the protein CASSVDLGRYYEQYF.

The CDR3 sequence is CAWSDNTEAFF. The CDR3 DNA follows: TGTGCCTGGAGTGACAACACTGAAGCTTTCTTT. This chain joins TRBV30 and TRBJ1-1; D uncertain. CDR3 length: 11 residues. Germline CDR1 reads GTSNPN; CDR2 reads SVGIG (reference sequence). V was shortened by 1 base and J by 2 bases, with 2 bases between the two germline ends.

V usage is TRBV5-1 and J usage is TRBJ2-5; D might be TRBD2 (6 bases). CDR3 size: 14 residues. With 1 base removed from V and 5 bases from J, the gap between germline ends came to 12 bases. Per the germline V gene, CDR1 is SGHRS and CDR2 is YFSETQ. The CDR3 reads CASSLSGTRETQYF. The CDR3 region has the DNA TGCGCCAGCAGCTTGTCCGGGACTCGGGAGACCCAGTACTTC.

The chain carries TRBV10-2 and TRBJ2-5; weak D call: TRBD2 (6 bases). This CDR3 has 14 residues. V lost 7 bases to trimming and J lost 2 bases, with 14 bases between them. CDR1 and CDR2 (germline): WSHSY, SAAADI. CDR3 sequence reads: CASMGGVTQETQYF. CDR3 nucleotide sequence: TGCGCCAGCATGGGGGGAGTAACACAAGAGACCCAGTACTTC.

As regards this clone: Compared with germline, one end of the junction differs, possibly owing to a read error. This chain connects TRBV5-1 to TRBJ2-5, with TRBD1 matching over 9 bases. In germline, CDR1 is SGHRS, CDR2 YFSETQ. The CDR3 sequence is 15 residues long. The CDR3 region is CASSLPGQGTETQYF. CDR3 coding DNA: TGTGCCAGCAGCTTACCGGGACAGGGAACCGAGACCCAGTACTTC.

The chain combines TRBV19 with TRBJ2-2; D is ambiguous. CDR1 and CDR2 from the germline V gene are LNHDA and SQIVND (reference sequence). This CDR3 is 16 amino acids long. Trimming left V 7 bases short and J 4 bases short, with 19 bases between. Here the CDR3 reads CASTTRATEATGELFF. CDR3 DNA: TGTGCCAGTACCACCCGGGCCACCGAGGCCACCGGGGAGCTGTTTTTT.

CDR3: CASSRGRGTSVPETQYF. The CDR3 DNA follows: TGTGCCAGTAGTCGGGGGAGGGGGACTAGCGTCCCGGAGACCCAGTACTTC. The chain couples TRBV19 to TRBJ2-5, with TRBD2 matching 10 bases. With V trimmed by 5 bases and J by 5 bases, 14 bases remained unmatched. This CDR3 is 17 amino acids long. CDR1 is LNHDA and CDR2 is SQIVND in the germline V gene (reference sequence).

The V gene is TRBV6-1, the J gene TRBJ2-3, with 8 bases fitting TRBD1. Trimming cost V 7 bases and J 1 base; bases outside gene matches: 4. The CDR3 extends over 14 amino acids. The V gene's germline CDR1 is MNHNS and CDR2 SASEGT. In nucleotides, the CDR3 is TGTGCCAGCACCCTGGGACAGGGCACAGATACGCAGTATTTT. This codes for CASTLGQGTDTQYF.

The chain couples TRBV30 to TRBJ2-7; 8 bases agree with TRBD2. After removal of 3 bases from V and 4 bases from J, the junction contained 11 bases not matched to a gene. The CDR3 runs 15 residues. CDR1 and CDR2 from the germline V gene are GTSNPN and SVGIG (reference sequence). The CDR3 protein is CAWRAPGRAIYEQYF. In DNA form, the CDR3 reads TGTGCCTGGAGGGCCCCCGGGAGGGCCATTTACGAGCAGTACTTC.

This clone has only one observation. V and J are TRBV11-2 and TRBJ1-5; 9 nucleotides line up with TRBD1. With V trimmed by 0 bases and J by 7 bases, 4 bases remained unmatched. The germline gives CDR1 SGHAT, CDR2 FQNNGV. This CDR3 is built from 15 residues. The CDR3 spells CASSLDGDRDQPQHF. The CDR3 DNA sequence: TGTGCCAGCAGCTTAGATGGGGACAGGGACCAGCCCCAGCATTTT.

J is TRBJ1-6 and V is TRBV19; 10 bases align to TRBD1. The CDR3 is made up of 15 amino acids. Germline loops: CDR1 LNHDA, CDR2 SQIVND (reference sequence). V was clipped by 11 bases and J by 8 bases; unmatched bases: 12. The CDR3 loop is CAASPGTGVDSPLHF. The CDR3 DNA sequence: TGTGCCGCGTCTCCCGGGACAGGGGTTGATTCACCCCTCCACTTT.

This clone was recorded once. The V gene is TRBV5-1, the J gene TRBJ1-2; 9 bases fit TRBD1. Germline values: CDR1 SGHRS, CDR2 YFSETQ. V gave up 4 bases and J gave up 8 bases; unmatched junction bases: 12. The CDR3 sequence is 15 residues long. The CDR3 loop is CASSLYRDRVEGYTF. For the CDR3, the DNA is TGCGCCAGCAGCCTATATCGGGACAGGGTGGAAGGCTACACCTTC. The whole variable domain, filled in from reference TRBV5-1 and TRBJ1-2, reads KAGVTQTPRYLIKTRGQQVTLSCSPISGHRSVSWYQQTPGQGLQFLFEYFSETQRNKGNFPGRFSGRQFSNSRSEMNVSTLELGDSALYLCASSLYRDRVEGYTFGSGTRLTVV.

The chain has TRBV14 and TRBJ2-1, with 10 bases aligning to TRBD1. This CDR3 comprises 15 residues. Per germline, CDR1 SGHDN and CDR2 FVKESK. Trimming at V came to 5 bases and at J to 6 bases, leaving 7 bases not matched to a gene. This chain's CDR3 is CASSYIRDRGNEQFF. CDR3 DNA sequence: TGTGCCAGCAGCTACATCCGGGACAGGGGCAATGAGCAGTTCTTC. The full variable domain, with the rest looked up from reference TRBV14 and TRBJ2-1, is EAGVTQFPSHSVIEKGQTVTLRCDPISGHDNLYWYRRVMGKEIKFLLHFVKESKQDESGMPNNRFLAERTGGTYSTLKVQPAELEDSGVYFCASSYIRDRGNEQFFGPGTRLTVL.

The chain has TRBV27 and TRBJ1-2, with D possibly TRBD1 on 6 matching bases. This CDR3 contains 17 residues. V lost 4 bases to trimming and J lost 4 bases, with 22 bases between them. Germline V gives CDR1 MNHEY, CDR2 SMNVEV (reference sequence). This chain's CDR3 is CASSSFGDNPGGYGYTF. The CDR3, as DNA: TGTGCCAGCAGTTCTTTTGGGGACAACCCTGGTGGCTATGGCTACACCTTC.

As DNA, the CDR3 is TGTGCCAGTAGTACCGTACGCGGGACGGTCAGCAGTAATACGCAGTATTTT. Its protein is CASSTVRGTVSSNTQYF. The genes are TRBV19 and TRBJ2-3; perhaps TRBD2 as D (6 bases). This CDR3 has 17 residues. Germline CDR1 LNHDA, CDR2 SQIVND (reference sequence). V lost 4 bases, J lost 7 bases, and 24 bases lay in between. Using reference TRBV19 and TRBJ2-3 for the parts outside the CDR3, the full variable domain is DGGITQSPKYLFRKEGQNVTLSCEQNLNHDAMYWYRQDPGQGLRLIYYSQIVNDFQKGDIAEGYSVSREKKESFPLTVTSAQKNPTAFYLCASSTVRGTVSSNTQYFGPGTRLTVL.

J is TRBJ2-5 and V is TRBV6-1; 7 bases fit TRBD1. The germline gives CDR1 MNHNS, CDR2 SASEGT. The CDR3 is 15 amino acids. Trimming cost V 7 bases and J 2 bases; bases outside gene matches: 10. Written as DNA, the CDR3 is TGTGCCAGCACCATAAACCGGGACAGACAAGAGACCCAGTACTTC. Translation gives CASTINRDRQETQYF.

The V and J genes are TRBV5-1 and TRBJ1-4; TRBD1 is a possible D gene (5 bases). The CDR3 consists of 16 residues. Per germline, CDR1 SGHRS and CDR2 YFSETQ. V lost 5 bases to trimming and J lost 5 bases, with 19 bases between them. CDR3 nucleotide sequence: TGCGCCAGCAGTCGGGCCCGGGACCTATTAAATGAAAAACTGTTTTTT. Translation gives CASSRARDLLNEKLFF.

The rearrangement uses TRBV4-3 and TRBJ2-7, with 7 bases fitting TRBD2. Germline CDR1 reads LGHNA; CDR2 reads YSLEER. The length of the CDR3 is 17 residues. V lost 0 bases, J lost 2 bases, and 10 bases stayed unmatched. In nucleotides, the CDR3 is TGCGCCAGCAGCCAAGAACAGCGTGCTAGCGGAACCTACGAGCAGTACTTC. It yields the protein CASSQEQRASGTYEQYF.

The CDR3, as DNA: TGTGCCAGCAGCTTAATCCCGGGGACTGAAGCTTTCTTT. Encoded protein: CASSLIPGTEAFF. The rearrangement links TRBV7-6 to TRBJ1-1; unclear D gene. The germline V gene has CDR1 SGHVS and CDR2 FNYEAQ. Trimming took 2 bases from V and 5 from J, leaving 9 bases between them. The CDR3 extends over 13 amino acids. Full variable domain (missing parts from reference TRBV7-6 and TRBJ1-1): GAGVSQSPRYKVTKRGQDVALRCDPISGHVSLYWYRQALGQGPEFLTYFNYEAQQDKSGLPNDRFSAERPEGSISTLTIQRTEQRDSAMYRCASSLIPGTEAFFGQGTRLTVV.

The chain couples TRBV7-9 to TRBJ2-5; TRBD1 agrees at 7 bases. Trimming removed 5 bases from V and 5 bases from J; junction bases left unmatched: 5. CDR1 is SEHNR, CDR2 FQNEAQ, per germline (reference sequence). This CDR3 has 13 amino acids. CDR3 sequence reads: CASSQQGPETQYF. Written as DNA, the CDR3 is TGTGCCAGCAGCCAACAGGGGCCTGAGACCCAGTACTTC.

The chain uses TRBV27 and TRBJ1-1, with TRBD1 identical over 8 bases. This CDR3 contains 15 residues. With V trimmed by 5 bases and J by 0 bases, 5 bases remained unmatched. The germline V gene has CDR1 MNHEY and CDR2 SMNVEV (reference sequence). For the CDR3, the DNA is TGTGCCAGCAGTCTTCGGACAGGGATGAACACTGAAGCTTTCTTT. This codes for CASSLRTGMNTEAFF.

In regard to this clone: Additional DNA sequences in this sample encode the identical CDR3. The chain joins TRBV4-1 to TRBJ2-7; D tentatively fits TRBD1 or TRBD2 (5 bases each). Germline V gene lookup returns CDR1 MGHRA and CDR2 YSYEKL. The CDR3 spans 15 residues. V lost 0 bases, J lost 2 bases, and 11 bases lay in between. The CDR3 protein is CASSQDRQGAYEQYF. The CDR3 DNA is TGCGCCAGCAGCCAAGACAGGCAGGGAGCCTACGAGCAGTACTTC.

On this clone: Other DNA sequences within the sample encode an identical CDR3. The chain links TRBV19 to TRBJ2-2; possible D gene TRBD2, 6 bases. Germline CDR1 LNHDA, CDR2 SQIVND (reference sequence). The CDR3 has 14 amino acids. V lost 6 bases and J 4 bases, leaving 12 bases between the germline ends. The CDR3 sequence is CASSRGGGTGELFF. The CDR3 DNA reads TGTGCCAGTAGCCGGGGAGGCGGCACCGGGGAGCTGTTTTTT. Together with reference TRBV19 and TRBJ2-2, the CDR3 gives the full variable domain: DGGITQSPKYLFRKEGQNVTLSCEQNLNHDAMYWYRQDPGQGLRLIYYSQIVNDFQKGDIAEGYSVSREKKESFPLTVTSAQKNPTAFYLCASSRGGGTGELFFGEGSRLTVL.

The rearrangement joins TRBV27 to TRBJ2-1, with TRBD2 matching 8 bases. The CDR3 contains 18 residues. Germline V gives CDR1 MNHEY, CDR2 SMNVEV (reference sequence). The V gene end was trimmed by 4 bases and the J gene end by 3 bases; junction bases not matched to a gene: 14. The CDR3 nucleotides are TGTGCCAGCAGTTCCCCACTTCGGGGGGGAGTGGGCTACAATGAGCAGTTCTTC. It specifies CASSSPLRGGVGYNEQFF.

This clone was observed a handful of times. The sample carries other DNA sequences with the same CDR3. The J gene is TRBJ2-7, the V gene TRBV5-1, with 9 bases identical to TRBD1. In germline, CDR1 is SGHRS, CDR2 YFSETQ. Trimming took 0 bases from V and 2 from J; bases not matched to a gene: 3. The CDR3 contains 15 residues. The chain's CDR3 is CASSLGDRDAYEQYF. The CDR3 nucleotides are TGCGCCAGCAGCTTGGGGGACAGGGACGCCTACGAGCAGTACTTC.

This chain links TRBV6-5 with TRBJ1-1; 7 bases align to TRBD1. Germline CDR1 reads MNHEY; CDR2 reads SVGAGI. Trimming took 6 bases from V and 4 from J; bases not matched to a gene: 2. The CDR3 loop spans 12 amino acids. CDR3 protein: CASRDRATEAFF. The CDR3, as DNA: TGTGCCAGCAGAGACAGGGCCACTGAAGCTTTCTTT.

The chain recombines TRBV7-2 with TRBJ1-2; a weak D match, TRBD1 (5 bases). The V and J ends lost 0 bases and 4 bases respectively, with 9 bases between them. In germline, CDR1 is SGHTA, CDR2 FQGNSA. There are 14 residues in the CDR3. For the CDR3, the DNA is TGTGCCAGCAGCTTAGCAGCGACAGCCTATGGCTACACCTTC. Translated: CASSLAATAYGYTF.